This TCR beta chain is from a study of T cells in Graves' hyperthyroidism and ophthalmopathy. Researchers amplified the TCR beta CDR3 regions from RNA transcripts. HTBI primers were the set used in a first-round RT-PCR of the TCR CDR3. TCRdb analysed the multiplex PCR reads with MiXCR anew, one entry per CDR3 protein. The repertoire holds approximately 530,000 distinct CDR3 sequences, with less than 20% as singletons. Germline values: CDR1 SGHRS, CDR2 YFSETQ. V lost 1 base and J lost 2, with 13 bases in between. This CDR3 comprises 15 residues. This clonotype has a handful of counts. Its antigen is not known. The diagnostic basis comprised clinical symptoms, serum thyroxine and TRAb, thyroid ultrasound and orbital computed tomography. Whole-study findings and limits: Classification by a 13 V-J model distinguished ophthalmopathy from stable hyperthyroidism.

V usage is TRBV5-1 and J usage is TRBJ2-7; D ambiguous. Sequencing used blood. This clonotype was sampled from a man aged 35 to 55 with Graves' ophthalmopathy. The CDR3 nucleotides are TGCGCCAGCAGCTTGAACAGCCTAGAACCCTACGAGCAGTACTTC. Amino acids: CASSLNSLEPYEQYF.